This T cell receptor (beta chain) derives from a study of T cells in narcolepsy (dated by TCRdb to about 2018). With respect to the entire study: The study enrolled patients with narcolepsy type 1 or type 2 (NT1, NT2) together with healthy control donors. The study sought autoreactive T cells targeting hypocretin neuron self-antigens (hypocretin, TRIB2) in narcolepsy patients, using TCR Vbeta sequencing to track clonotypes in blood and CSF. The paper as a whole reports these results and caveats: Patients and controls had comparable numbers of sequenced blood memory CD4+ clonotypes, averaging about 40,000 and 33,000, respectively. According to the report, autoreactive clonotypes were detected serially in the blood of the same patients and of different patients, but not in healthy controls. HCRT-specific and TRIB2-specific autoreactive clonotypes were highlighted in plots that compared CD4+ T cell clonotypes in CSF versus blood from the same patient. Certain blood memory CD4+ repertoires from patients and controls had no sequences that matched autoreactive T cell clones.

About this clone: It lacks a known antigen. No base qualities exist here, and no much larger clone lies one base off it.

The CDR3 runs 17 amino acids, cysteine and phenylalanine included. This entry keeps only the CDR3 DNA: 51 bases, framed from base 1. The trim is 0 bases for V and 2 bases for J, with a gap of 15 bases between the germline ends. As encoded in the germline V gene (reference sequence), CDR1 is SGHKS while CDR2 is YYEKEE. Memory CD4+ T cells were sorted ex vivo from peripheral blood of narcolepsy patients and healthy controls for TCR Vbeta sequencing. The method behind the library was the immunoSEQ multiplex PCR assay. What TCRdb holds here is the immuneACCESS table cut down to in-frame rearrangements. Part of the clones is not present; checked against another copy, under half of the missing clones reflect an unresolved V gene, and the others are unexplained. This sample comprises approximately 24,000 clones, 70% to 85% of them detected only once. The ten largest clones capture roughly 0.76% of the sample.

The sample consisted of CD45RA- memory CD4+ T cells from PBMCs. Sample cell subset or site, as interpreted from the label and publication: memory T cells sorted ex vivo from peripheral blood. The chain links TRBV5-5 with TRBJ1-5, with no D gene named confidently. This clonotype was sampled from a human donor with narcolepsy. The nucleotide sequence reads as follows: TGTGCCAGCAGCTTGGGAGGGAGGTTTCTTGGCAATCAGCCCCAGCATTTT. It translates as CASSLGGRFLGNQPQHF.